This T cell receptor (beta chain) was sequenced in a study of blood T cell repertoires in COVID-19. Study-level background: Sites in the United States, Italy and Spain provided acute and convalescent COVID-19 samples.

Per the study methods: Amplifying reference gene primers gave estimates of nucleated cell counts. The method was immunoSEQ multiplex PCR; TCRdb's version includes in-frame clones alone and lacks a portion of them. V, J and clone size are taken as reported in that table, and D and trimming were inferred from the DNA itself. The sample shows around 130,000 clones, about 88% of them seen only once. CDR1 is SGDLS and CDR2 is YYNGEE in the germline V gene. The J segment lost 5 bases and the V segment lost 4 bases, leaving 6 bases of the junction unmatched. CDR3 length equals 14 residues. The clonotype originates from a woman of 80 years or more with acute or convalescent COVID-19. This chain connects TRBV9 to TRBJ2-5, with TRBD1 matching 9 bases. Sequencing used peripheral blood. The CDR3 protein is CASSRRTGDETQYF. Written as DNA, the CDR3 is TGTGCCAGCAGCAGACGGACAGGGGATGAGACCCAGTACTTC.